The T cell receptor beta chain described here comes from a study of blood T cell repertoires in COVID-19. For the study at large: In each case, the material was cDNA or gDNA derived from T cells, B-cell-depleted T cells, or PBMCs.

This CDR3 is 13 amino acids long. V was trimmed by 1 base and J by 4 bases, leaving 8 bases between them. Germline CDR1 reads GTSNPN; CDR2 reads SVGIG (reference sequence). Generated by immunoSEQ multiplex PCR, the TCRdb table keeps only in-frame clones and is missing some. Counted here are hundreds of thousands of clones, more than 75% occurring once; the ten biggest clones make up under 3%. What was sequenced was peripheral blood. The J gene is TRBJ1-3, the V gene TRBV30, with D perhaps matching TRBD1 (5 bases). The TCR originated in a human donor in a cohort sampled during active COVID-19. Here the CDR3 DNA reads TGTGCCTGGAGTGAGGGGTGGGGAAACACCATATATTTT. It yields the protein CAWSEGWGNTIYF.